These 3 T cell receptor beta chains share one sample of origin, sequenced in a study of brain T cells in children with intractable seizures. Produced via immunoSEQ multiplex PCR; TCRdb's table is partial and in-frame only. In the table there are approximately 330,000 clones, nearly 95% of which are singletons. Time point here: blood from clinic visit 5 months post-surgery; TSC patient then seizure free. This sample comprised peripheral blood, obtained 5 to 6 months after surgery. The receptors were sampled from a boy under three years old with tuberous sclerosis and intractable seizures.

V usage is TRBV28 and J usage is TRBJ1-2, with D unclear. V was shortened by 4 bases and J by 2 bases, with 11 bases between the two germline ends. The CDR3 length is 14 residues. Germline-derived CDR1 and CDR2 are MDHEN and SYDVKM. DNA of the CDR3: TGTGCCAGCAGTTCCTTTCCATCAAACTATGGCTACACCTTC. Protein product: CASSSFPSNYGYTF.

The chain combines TRBV18 with TRBJ1-1; no reliable D call. This CDR3 region has 15 residues. Per germline, CDR1 KGHSH and CDR2 LQKENI. The germline V and J ends were trimmed by 2 bases and 3 bases, with 13 bases remaining between them. The DNA for the CDR3 is TGTGCCAGCTCACCATCCAAGGGAGCCGACACTGAAGCTTTCTTT. Encoded protein: CASSPSKGADTEAFF.

The gene calls are TRBV9 and TRBJ2-3; 12 bases match TRBD2. Germline assignment: CDR1 SGDLS and CDR2 YYNGEE. The CDR3 covers 17 residues. The trim removed 4 bases at V and 3 bases at J, leaving 9 bases unmatched. The DNA for the CDR3 is TGTGCCAGCAGCCCCAGCCTAGCGGGAGGGCCGACAGATACGCAGTATTTT. Its protein is CASSPSLAGGPTDTQYF.